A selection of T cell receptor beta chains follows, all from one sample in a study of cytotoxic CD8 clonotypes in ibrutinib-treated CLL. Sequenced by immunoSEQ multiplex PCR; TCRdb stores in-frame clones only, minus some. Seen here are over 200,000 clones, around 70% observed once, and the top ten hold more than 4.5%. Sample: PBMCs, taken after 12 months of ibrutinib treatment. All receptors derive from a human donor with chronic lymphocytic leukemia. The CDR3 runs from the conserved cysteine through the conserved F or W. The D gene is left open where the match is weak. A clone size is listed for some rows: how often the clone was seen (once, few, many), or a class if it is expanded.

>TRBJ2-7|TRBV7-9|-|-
TGTGCCAGCAGCCACCGGAAATCCTACGAGCAGTACTTC
CASSHRKSYEQYF
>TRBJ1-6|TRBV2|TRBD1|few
TGTGCCAGCACGGCGGACAGGGGAATCTCACCCCTCCACTTT
CASTADRGISPLHF
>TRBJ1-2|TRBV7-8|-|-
TGTGCCAGCAGCCCGCAGGGTGGCTACACCTTC
CASSPQGGYTF
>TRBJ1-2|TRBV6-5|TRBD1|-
TGTGCCAGCAGTTCCGCCCCGGGACAGGGGGAAGAAGGCACCTTC
CASSSAPGQGEEGTF
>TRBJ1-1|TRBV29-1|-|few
TGCAGCGTATACAAGGGACGGGCTTTCTTT
CSVYKGRAFF
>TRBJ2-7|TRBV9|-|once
TGTGCCAGCAGCGTCTCAGGGGTTTTTGAGCAGTACTTC
CASSVSGVFEQYF
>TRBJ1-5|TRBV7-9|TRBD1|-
TGTGCCAGCAGCTTAGCGGTCGGGACAGGGGACTATAGCAATCAGCCCCAGCATTTT
CASSLAVGTGDYSNQPQHF
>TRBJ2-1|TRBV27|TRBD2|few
TGTGCCAGCAGACCCGGACTAGCGGGCCCAGCAAGGGAGCAGTTCTTC
CASRPGLAGPAREQFF
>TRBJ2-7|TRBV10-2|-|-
TGCGCCAGCAGTGTTCCGGGACGCCCTAGGGACGAGCAGTACTTC
CASSVPGRPRDEQYF
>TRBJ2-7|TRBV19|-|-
TGTGCCAGTAGTATTCGACACGGCTACGAGCAGTACTTC
CASSIRHGYEQYF
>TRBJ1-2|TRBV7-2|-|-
TGTGCCTCAGAGGGCAGGGTTAGTTCGGGCTACACCTTC
CASEGRVSSGYTF
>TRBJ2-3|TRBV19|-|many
TGTGCCAGTAAGGGCGGGACATTTACGCAGTATTTT
CASKGGTFTQYF
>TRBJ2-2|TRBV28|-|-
TGTGCCAGCAGTTTTTCAGGCCCCGGCGCCGGGGAGCTGTTTTTT
CASSFSGPGAGELFF
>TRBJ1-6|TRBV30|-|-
TGTGCCTGGAGTGACCGGGGGTCCAATTCACCCCTCCACTTT
CAWSDRGSNSPLHF
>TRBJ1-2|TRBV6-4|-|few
TGTGCCAGCAGTGACTCTTGGAACTATGGCTACACCTTC
CASSDSWNYGYTF
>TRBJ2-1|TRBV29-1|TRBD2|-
TGCAGCGAACAACGTTGGGCTAGCGGGAGGGTAGCTGAGCAGTTCTTC
CSEQRWASGRVAEQFF
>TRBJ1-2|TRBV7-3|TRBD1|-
TGTGCCAGCAGCTCCAACCTGGGACAGGGAGACTATGGCTACACCTTC
CASSSNLGQGDYGYTF
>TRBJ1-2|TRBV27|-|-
TGTGCCAGCAGTTTAGAACCGGGTAACTATGGCTACACCTTC
CASSLEPGNYGYTF
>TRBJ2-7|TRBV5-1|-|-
TGCGCCAGCAGCTTTTTCGGCGGATCCTACGAGCAGTACTTC
CASSFFGGSYEQYF
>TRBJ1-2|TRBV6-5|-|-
TGTGCCAGCAGCCCCCGACAGACCTATGGCTACACCTTC
CASSPRQTYGYTF
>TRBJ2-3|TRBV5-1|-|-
TGCGCCAGCAGCCTAGGGAGATCCGGTACGCAGTATTTT
CASSLGRSGTQYF
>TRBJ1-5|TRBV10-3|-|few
TGTGCCATCAGTGCGGACCAAGGGGGCAATCAGCCCCAGCATTTT
CAISADQGGNQPQHF
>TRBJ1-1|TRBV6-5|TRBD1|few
TGTGCCAGCAGTTACGGGACAGTGAACACTGAAGCTTTCTTT
CASSYGTVNTEAFF
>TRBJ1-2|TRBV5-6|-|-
TGTGCCAGCAGCTTGGGGTCCACCACGGGCTACACCTTC
CASSLGSTTGYTF
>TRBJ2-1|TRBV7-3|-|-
TGTGCCAGCAGCTTATATGAAACCCCGAGGGCCTACAATGAGCAGTTCTTC
CASSLYETPRAYNEQFF
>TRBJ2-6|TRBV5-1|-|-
TGCGCCAGCAGCAACTTGGATCGCTCTGGGGCCAACGTCCTGACTTTC
CASSNLDRSGANVLTF
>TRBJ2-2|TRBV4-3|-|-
TGCGCCAGCAGCCAAGACGGGCGGCAGGAGCGCACCGGGGAGCTGTTTTTT
CASSQDGRQERTGELFF